This passage covers 23 T cell receptor beta chains from one sample sequenced in a study of T cell responses to AZD1222 COVID-19 vaccine. Sequencing was performed with immunoSEQ multiplex PCR; in TCRdb, only in-frame clones are kept and a portion is missing. Of about 110,000 clones in the sample, roughly 90% were seen once. Sequencing was performed on peripheral blood, taken on day 0 of AZD1222 vaccination. The receptors originated from an adult in good health.

The CDR3 loop is CASWTGGGNTIYF. CDR3 sequence (DNA): TGTGCCAGCTGGACAGGGGGCGGAAACACCATATATTTT. J is TRBJ1-3 and V is TRBV18; 11 bases map to TRBD1. Trimming removed 7 bases from V and 4 bases from J; junction bases left unmatched: 0. The germline gives CDR1 KGHSH, CDR2 LQKENI. The CDR3 loop spans 13 amino acids.

For the CDR3, the DNA is TGTGCCAGCAGTTTTGGACGTACGAACACCGGGGAGCTGTTTTTT. It encodes CASSFGRTNTGELFF. The chain joins TRBV2 to TRBJ2-2; no firm D call. The CDR3 is 15 residues long. The V and J ends lost 5 bases and 0 bases respectively, with 10 bases between them. CDR1 and CDR2 from the germline V gene are SNHLY and FYNNEI.

Note on this clone: At one boundary the junction diverges from the germline segment, which might be a read error. The CDR3 nucleotides read TGCAGTGTTGGACAGGGGATAGGTGAAGCTTTCTTT. Protein product: CSVGQGIGEAFF. This chain uses TRBV29-1 with TRBJ1-1; 9 nucleotides match TRBD1. The CDR3 runs to 12 residues. The germline CDR1 and CDR2 sequences are SQVTM and ANQGSEA.

V gene TRBV5-4 combines with J gene TRBJ2-4, with 9 bases lining up with TRBD1. CDR1 is SGHNT and CDR2 is YYREEE in the germline V gene (reference sequence). There are 17 residues in the CDR3. J gave up 0 bases and V 4 bases, and 8 bases lay outside the gene matches. The CDR3 sequence is CASSRRGQGLAKNIQYF. The CDR3, as DNA: TGTGCCAGCAGCCGAAGGGGACAGGGACTAGCCAAAAACATTCAGTACTTC.

The chain has TRBV24-1 and TRBJ2-5, with D maybe TRBD2 (5 bases). Trimming took 4 bases from V and 1 from J, leaving 18 bases between them. CDR1 is KGHDR, CDR2 SFDVKD, per germline. The CDR3 is made up of 17 amino acids. CDR3 residues: CATSDNLGGIPQETQYF. The CDR3 coding sequence is TGTGCCACCAGTGACAATCTCGGAGGAATACCCCAAGAGACCCAGTACTTC.

This clone was seen a few times. The V call is TRBV5-6, the J call TRBJ1-1; D is uncertain. The CDR3 extends over 14 amino acids. Trimming removed 0 bases from V and 0 bases from J, with 6 bases in between. Looked up from germline, CDR1 is SGHDT and CDR2 is YYEEEE. The CDR3 loop is CASSLGRLNTEAFF. Written as DNA, the CDR3 is TGTGCCAGCAGCTTGGGAAGACTGAACACTGAAGCTTTCTTT.

The chain employs TRBV11-3 and TRBJ2-1, with D possibly matching TRBD2 (6 bases). This CDR3 is built from 12 residues. V was pared by 4 bases and J by 10 bases, with 11 bases between. Germline CDR1 reads SGHNT; CDR2 reads YENEEA. CDR3 bases: TGTGCCAGCAGCTACGGCCGGGGGGAGCAGTTCTTC. It encodes CASSYGRGEQFF. The complete variable domain, with remaining parts taken from reference TRBV11-3 and TRBJ2-1, reads EAGVVQSPRYKIIEKKQPVAFWCNPISGHNTLYWYLQNLGQGPELLIRYENEEAVDDSQLPKDRFSAERLKGVDSTLKIQPAELGDSAVYLCASSYGRGEQFFGPGTRLTVL.

This chain uses TRBV19 with TRBJ2-5; a weak D match, TRBD2 (5 bases). The V and J ends lost 6 bases and 1 base respectively, with 21 bases between them. The CDR3 is 17 residues long. CDR1 LNHDA and CDR2 SQIVND come from the germline V gene (reference sequence). In nucleotides, the CDR3 is TGTGCCAGTAGCTCCCCGACGGGGAAAACTACCCAAGAGACCCAGTACTTC. The encoded protein is CASSSPTGKTTQETQYF.

This clone was detected a few times. The rearrangement joins TRBV24-1 to TRBJ2-7; D is perhaps TRBD1 (5 bases). V shed 8 bases and J shed 3 bases, with 19 bases lying between them. Germline V gene lookup returns CDR1 KGHDR and CDR2 SFDVKD. The length of the CDR3 is 15 residues. The CDR3 sequence: CATIGQDIKSYEQYF. CDR3 bases: TGTGCCACCATCGGGCAGGACATAAAAAGCTACGAGCAGTACTTC.

This clone was seen only once. The chain employs TRBV19 and TRBJ1-2; 7 bases match TRBD1. CDR3 length: 15 amino acids. Germline trimming cut 4 bases from V and 8 bases from J; bases unmatched to any gene: 13. In germline, CDR1 is LNHDA, CDR2 SQIVND (reference sequence). CDR3: CASSTRTGRGVGYTF. The CDR3 bases are TGTGCCAGTAGTACACGGACAGGTCGAGGAGTAGGCTACACCTTC.

The chain carries TRBV2 and TRBJ2-3, with 8 bases fitting TRBD1. This CDR3 region has 13 residues. V was pared by 8 bases and J by 4 bases, with 5 bases of the junction left unmatched. Germline values: CDR1 SNHLY, CDR2 FYNNEI. CDR3 loop: CASLDRGPDTQYF. CDR3 DNA sequence: TGTGCCAGCCTCGACAGGGGTCCAGATACGCAGTATTTT.

This clone was found once. The chain combines TRBV3-1 (or the pseudogene TRBV3-2) with TRBJ1-1; no firm D call. The CDR3 sequence is 12 residues long. Germline V gene lookup returns CDR1 LGHDT and CDR2 YNNKEL (reference sequence). V gave up 4 bases and J gave up 5 bases, with 8 bases separating them. The chain's CDR3 is CASSRVRTEAFF. The DNA of the CDR3 is TGTGCCAGCAGCCGCGTACGGACTGAAGCTTTCTTT.

The chain has TRBV5-4 and TRBJ2-3; TRBD2 agrees at 12 bases. The trim removed 4 bases at V and 4 bases at J, leaving 13 bases unmatched. This CDR3 contains 18 residues. Per germline, CDR1 SGHNT and CDR2 YYREEE (reference sequence). As DNA, the CDR3 is TGTGCCAGCAGCCCCAACCTAGCGGGAGGGCTCATTTCAGATACGCAGTATTTT. It translates to CASSPNLAGGLISDTQYF.

V gene TRBV28 combines with J gene TRBJ2-7; the match to TRBD2 covers 9 bases. The germline V gene has CDR1 MDHEN and CDR2 SYDVKM. The CDR3 runs 18 residues. The trim removed 6 bases at V and 5 bases at J, leaving 20 bases unmatched. The CDR3 sequence is CASRGDRSTSGAFDEQYF. In DNA form, the CDR3 reads TGTGCCAGCAGGGGGGACAGATCGACTAGCGGTGCTTTTGACGAGCAGTACTTC.

The V and J genes are TRBV18 and TRBJ1-3; no reliable D call. V lost 3 bases and J lost 0, with 0 bases in between. Germline V gene data show CDR1 as KGHSH and CDR2 as LQKENI. This CDR3 has 12 residues. CDR3 region: CASSPSGNTIYF. CDR3 coding DNA: TGTGCCAGCTCACCCTCTGGAAACACCATATATTTT.

CDR3 sequence: CSVGDRDRGLLEAFF. DNA of the CDR3: TGCAGCGTTGGGGACCGGGACAGGGGGCTTCTGGAAGCTTTCTTT. The rearrangement uses TRBV29-1 and TRBJ1-1; 12 bases match TRBD1. In germline, CDR1 is SQVTM, CDR2 ANQGSEA. This CDR3 is built from 15 residues. J was trimmed by 8 bases and V by 4 bases; bases with no gene match: 11.

CDR3 protein: CATDSGRSYNEQFF. In nucleotides, the CDR3 is TGTGCCACTGATAGCGGGCGCTCCTACAATGAGCAGTTCTTC. The J gene is TRBJ2-1, the V gene TRBV19, with TRBD2 identical over 7 bases. This CDR3 has 14 residues. CDR1 LNHDA and CDR2 SQIVND come from the germline V gene (reference sequence). V lost 10 bases and J lost 0; bases outside the gene matches: 6. Looking up the rest from reference TRBV19 and TRBJ2-1 gives the full variable domain: DGGITQSPKYLFRKEGQNVTLSCEQNLNHDAMYWYRQDPGQGLRLIYYSQIVNDFQKGDIAEGYSVSREKKESFPLTVTSAQKNPTAFYLCATDSGRSYNEQFFGPGTRLTVL.

The chain carries TRBV5-6 and TRBJ1-1; the match to TRBD1 covers 7 bases. CDR1 and CDR2 from the germline V gene are SGHDT and YYEEEE. V lost 3 bases and J lost 0; bases outside the gene matches: 2. The CDR3 is 14 residues long. This CDR3 is CASSWGQLNTEAFF. In DNA form, the CDR3 reads TGTGCCAGCAGCTGGGGACAGTTGAACACTGAAGCTTTCTTT.

This clone was seen a single time. V gene TRBV19 combines with J gene TRBJ1-2; D might be TRBD1 (6 bases). Germline values: CDR1 LNHDA, CDR2 SQIVND (reference sequence). This CDR3 contains 16 residues. Trimming left V 4 bases short and J 4 bases short, with 19 bases between. As DNA, the CDR3 is TGTGCCAGTAGTAGGGGAGGACAGCCAGCTAGCTATGGCTACACCTTC. Its protein product is CASSRGGQPASYGYTF.

The chain has TRBV27 and TRBJ2-1; 10 nucleotides match TRBD1. Looked up from germline, CDR1 is MNHEY and CDR2 is SMNVEV (reference sequence). CDR3 size: 15 residues. Trimming removed 5 bases from V and 3 bases from J; junction bases left unmatched: 4. CDR3 loop: CASSRDRGFYNEQFF. The CDR3 DNA sequence: TGTGCCAGCAGTAGGGACAGGGGTTTCTACAATGAGCAGTTCTTC.

The chain recombines TRBV9 with TRBJ1-1, with unresolved D. CDR1 and CDR2 (germline): SGDLS, YYNGEE. With 3 bases removed from V and 7 bases from J, the gap between germline ends came to 16 bases. There are 14 residues in the CDR3. CDR3 DNA: TGTGCCAGCAGCGCAGCCGGCGGCATTCGTGAAGCTTTCTTT. Amino acids: CASSAAGGIREAFF.

This rearrangement joins TRBV5-4 to TRBJ1-6, with D unclear. The CDR3 is 12 amino acids. Trimming removed 3 bases at V and 8 bases at J, with 6 bases between. Per the germline V gene, CDR1 is SGHNT and CDR2 is YYREEE (reference sequence). The CDR3 bases are TGTGCCAGCAGCTCGACGGATTCACCCCTCCACTTT. Translation gives CASSSTDSPLHF.

This clone was seen only once. The chain combines TRBV15 with TRBJ2-7; tentatively, D is TRBD1 or TRBD2 (5 bases each). Trimming pared 0 bases from V and 0 bases from J, leaving 6 bases between. The CDR3 runs to 14 residues. Germline V gene sequence: CDR1 LNHNV, CDR2 YYDKDF (reference sequence). In DNA, the CDR3 is TGTGCCACCAGCAGAGATGGGACCTCCTACGAGCAGTACTTC. Translated, it gives CATSRDGTSYEQYF.